This passage covers 32 T cell receptor beta chains from one sample sequenced in a study of T cells in Graves' hyperthyroidism and ophthalmopathy. Amplification of TCR beta CDR3 regions used RNA as the template. TCR CDR3 regions were first amplified by RT-PCR with HTBI primers. TCRdb reprocessed the multiplex PCR reads via MiXCR and lists one record per CDR3 protein. The sample has around 390,000 distinct CDR3 sequences; roughly 15% are singletons. The sample comprised blood. Receptors were obtained from a woman under 40 with Graves' ophthalmopathy.

This clonotype came up many times. The chain links TRBV20-1 to TRBJ2-7; D may be TRBD2 (6 bases). The CDR3 is 15 residues long. The V gene lost 1 base and the J gene lost 4 bases, with 17 bases spanning the gap. Germline CDR1 and CDR2: DFQATT and SNEGSKA (reference sequence). The CDR3: CSARVGGGVGYEQYF. CDR3 coding DNA: TGCAGTGCTAGAGTGGGGGGTGGGGTAGGTTACGAGCAGTACTTC.

This clonotype has ten or more counts. The V gene is TRBV12-3 or TRBV12-4, the J gene TRBJ2-1; TRBD1 matches at 8 bases. Unmatched junction bases numbered 6, after V lost 4 bases and J lost 7 bases. CDR3 length: 14 amino acids. In DNA, the CDR3 is TGTGCCAGCAGTTCGACAGGGGAGGCTAATGAGCAGTTCTTC. This translates into CASSSTGEANEQFF.

Comments on this clonotype: A much bigger clone sits one base away, suggesting this may be a read error. This chain uses TRBV9 with TRBJ2-5; D perhaps matches TRBD2 (5 bases). The CDR3 spans 15 residues. Looked up from germline, CDR1 is SGDLS and CDR2 is YYNGEE. V shed 4 bases and J shed 7 bases, with 20 bases lying between them. The CDR3 loop reads CASSPDGGSWGTQYF. CDR3 in DNA: TGTGCCAGCAGCCCGGACGGAGGATCTTGGGGGACCCAGTACTTC.

The chain is built from TRBV9 and TRBJ2-5; D gene ambiguous. V was shortened by 0 bases and J by 1 base, with 16 bases between the two germline ends. Germline CDR1 reads SGDLS; CDR2 reads YYNGEE. The CDR3 sequence is 17 residues long. The CDR3: CASSVEVGATRQETQYF. CDR3 coding DNA: TGTGCCAGCAGCGTAGAGGTAGGAGCAACTCGCCAAGAGACCCAGTACTTC. Using reference TRBV9 and TRBJ2-5 for the parts outside the CDR3, the full variable domain is DSGVTQTPKHLITATGQRVTLRCSPRSGDLSVYWYQQSLDQGLQFLIQYYNGEERAKGNILERFSAQQFPDLHSELNLSSLELGDSALYFCASSVEVGATRQETQYFGPGTRLLVL.

This clonotype has ten or more counts. The chain uses TRBV6-1 and TRBJ2-2, with D perhaps TRBD2 (6 bases). The CDR3 totals 14 residues. Per the germline V gene, CDR1 is MNHNS and CDR2 is SASEGT. Trimming pared 7 bases from V and 7 bases from J, leaving 16 bases between. The CDR3, as DNA: TGTGCCAGCACCCCTATCGGGGGAAACGGGGAGCTGTTTTTT. The encoded protein is CASTPIGGNGELFF.

This clonotype was counted many times. The chain uses TRBV2 and TRBJ2-1, with D maybe TRBD1 (5 bases). The CDR3 consists of 13 residues. Germline-derived CDR1 and CDR2 are SNHLY and FYNNEI. Trimming shortened V by 8 bases and J by 9 bases, and 17 bases separated the two germline ends. Written as DNA, the CDR3 is TGTGCCAGCGGGGCACCGATGGAAGGTGAGCAGTTCTTC. Translating it yields CASGAPMEGEQFF.

This clonotype was detected ten times or more. The chain uses TRBV20-1 and TRBJ2-1; 10 bases are a match to TRBD2. This CDR3 is built from 14 residues. CDR1 is DFQATT, CDR2 SNEGSKA, per germline (reference sequence). The J segment lost 8 bases and the V segment lost 3 bases, leaving 7 bases of the junction unmatched. The DNA for the CDR3 is TGCAGTGCTAGCCGGACTAGCGGTACGCATGAGCAGTTCTTC. This encodes CSASRTSGTHEQFF.

This clonotype was counted only a few times. The chain carries TRBV9 and TRBJ2-3, with D possibly TRBD1 on 5 matching bases. This CDR3 is 15 amino acids long. The V end lost 0 bases, the J end lost 6 bases, and 14 bases lay between the germline ends. Germline CDR1 reads SGDLS; CDR2 reads YYNGEE. The DNA for the CDR3 is TGTGCCAGCAGCGTAGGTGGCCCAGGGCGGGATACGCAGTATTTT. It codes for CASSVGGPGRDTQYF.

This clonotype occurred many times. This rearrangement joins TRBV5-5 to TRBJ1-4; D perhaps matches TRBD1 (6 bases). The CDR3 contains 17 residues. Trimming stripped 1 base from V and 3 bases from J, with 16 bases between. Germline V gives CDR1 SGHKS, CDR2 YYEKEE (reference sequence). The CDR3 nucleotides are TGTGCCAGCAGCTTGTATGCGGGGGCTACGGCTAATGAAAAACTGTTTTTT. It encodes CASSLYAGATANEKLFF. The full variable domain, in which reference TRBV5-5 and TRBJ1-4 provide the parts outside the CDR3, is DAGVTQSPTHLIKTRGQQVTLRCSPISGHKSVSWYQQVLGQGPQFIFQYYEKEERGRGNFPDRFSARQFPNYSSELNVNALLLGDSALYLCASSLYAGATANEKLFFGSGTQLSVL.

This clonotype was found a few times. The V gene is TRBV27, the J gene TRBJ2-3; 7 bases align to TRBD1. J gave up 2 bases and V 4 bases, and 12 bases lay outside the gene matches. This CDR3 is built from 17 residues. From germline, CDR1 is MNHEY and CDR2 SMNVEV (reference sequence). CDR3: CASSYLVQGLVTDTQYF. CDR3 DNA sequence: TGTGCCAGCAGTTACTTGGTACAGGGGTTGGTCACAGATACGCAGTATTTT.

This clonotype was seen many times. The chain couples TRBV20-1 to TRBJ2-1; 12 positions match TRBD2. Looked up from germline, CDR1 is DFQATT and CDR2 is SNEGSKA (reference sequence). The CDR3 sequence is 16 residues long. Trimming removed 3 bases from V and 9 bases from J; junction bases left unmatched: 12. CDR3 sequence reads: CSARRLAGGPRFEQFF. The CDR3 DNA sequence: TGCAGTGCTAGGAGGCTAGCGGGGGGGCCGAGGTTTGAGCAGTTCTTC.

This clonotype appeared many times. The V gene is TRBV20-1, the J gene TRBJ2-1; 8 bases agree with TRBD1. The CDR3 runs to 12 residues. Germline V gene sequence: CDR1 DFQATT, CDR2 SNEGSKA (reference sequence). Trimming took 7 bases from V and 3 from J; bases not matched to a gene: 2. The CDR3 protein is CSGGQVYNEQFF. Here the CDR3 DNA reads TGCAGTGGGGGACAGGTCTACAATGAGCAGTTCTTC.

This clonotype was observed at least ten times. This chain links TRBV28 with TRBJ1-5; perhaps TRBD1 as D (5 bases). CDR1 is MDHEN and CDR2 is SYDVKM in the germline V gene. The V end was cut by 3 bases, the J end by 5 bases, with 17 bases between. The CDR3 runs 16 residues. The CDR3 reads CASSLGGTLLDQPQHF. The CDR3 DNA reads TGTGCCAGCAGTTTGGGGGGAACACTACTCGATCAGCCCCAGCATTTT.

This clonotype showed up many times. This rearrangement joins TRBV28 to TRBJ1-3; D is ambiguous. Germline V gene data show CDR1 as MDHEN and CDR2 as SYDVKM. V lost 5 bases and J lost 5, with 16 bases in between. The CDR3 is made up of 15 amino acids. The CDR3 DNA sequence: TGTGCCAGCAGTACCTATTTGCGGGGTAGAAACACCATATATTTT. Translated, it gives CASSTYLRGRNTIYF.

This rearrangement joins TRBV6-4 to TRBJ1-2; maybe TRBD1 (5 bases). CDR1 MRHNA and CDR2 SNTAGT come from the germline V gene. The CDR3 runs to 16 residues. Trimming removed 8 bases at V and 0 bases at J, with 19 bases between. The CDR3 region has the DNA TGTGCCAGCCGTAAGGACAAGAAAAGAGCTAACTATGGCTACACCTTC. This encodes CASRKDKKRANYGYTF.

The table lists this clonotype with a few counts. V gene TRBV20-1 combines with J gene TRBJ1-2; D gene unclear. The CDR3 has 12 residues. In germline, CDR1 is DFQATT, CDR2 SNEGSKA (reference sequence). Deletions cut 3 bases from V and 8 bases from J, with 13 bases between. The CDR3: CSASRRKGGYTF. The CDR3 bases are TGCAGTGCTAGTCGGCGCAAAGGAGGCTACACCTTC.

This clonotype was seen ten or more times. The gene calls are TRBV15 and TRBJ1-1; D gene uncertain. Germline values: CDR1 LNHNV, CDR2 YYDKDF (reference sequence). The CDR3 is 14 residues long. Trimming stripped 0 bases from V and 10 bases from J, with 15 bases between. This chain's CDR3 is CATSRDVLSFVAFF. The CDR3 region has the DNA TGTGCCACCAGCAGAGATGTTTTGAGTTTTGTAGCTTTCTTT. Based on the CDR3 plus reference TRBV15 and TRBJ1-1, the full variable domain is DAMVIQNPRYQVTQFGKPVTLSCSQTLNHNVMYWYQQKSSQAPKLLFHYYDKDFNNEADTPDNFQSRRPNTSFCFLDIRSPGLGDTAMYLCATSRDVLSFVAFFGQGTRLTVV.

This clonotype was counted ten times or more. The chain employs TRBV7-2 and TRBJ1-6; 7 bases are a match to TRBD1. The CDR3 consists of 15 residues. Germline values: CDR1 SGHTA, CDR2 FQGNSA. The V segment lost 1 base and the J segment 7 bases; nucleotides outside the gene matches: 4. DNA for the CDR3: TGTGCCAGCAGCTTAGTGGGACAGTGGAATTCACCCCTCCACTTT. Translating gives CASSLVGQWNSPLHF.

There are many counts of this clonotype. J is TRBJ1-2 and V is TRBV2; perhaps TRBD1 as D (5 bases). Per the germline V gene, CDR1 is SNHLY and CDR2 is FYNNEI. V gave up 2 bases and J gave up 5 bases, with 12 bases separating them. The CDR3 contains 14 residues. DNA of the CDR3: TGTGCCAGCAGTGAATTGCCAGGGACTTATGGCTACACCTTC. It codes for CASSELPGTYGYTF.

This clonotype was seen ten or more times. V usage is TRBV27 and J usage is TRBJ1-2, with TRBD1 as a possible D gene (6 bases). The CDR3 is 15 residues long. The ends were cut back, 6 bases at V and 2 bases at J, with 16 bases in the middle. In germline, CDR1 is MNHEY, CDR2 SMNVEV (reference sequence). CDR3 in amino acids: CASSPQGRRNYGYTF. CDR3 nucleotide sequence: TGTGCCAGCAGCCCACAGGGCCGACGCAACTATGGCTACACCTTC.

This clonotype has ten or more counts. The chain links TRBV12-3 or TRBV12-4 to TRBJ2-7, with D tentatively TRBD2 (5 bases). The CDR3 covers 11 residues. V lost 5 bases and J 4 bases, leaving 6 bases between the germline ends. The CDR3 loop reads CASSRDYEQYF. The CDR3 bases are TGTGCCAGCAGTCGGGATTACGAGCAGTACTTC.

This clonotype was found a few times. The chain couples TRBV9 to TRBJ2-1; the D gene is possibly TRBD1 (6 bases). From germline, CDR1 is SGDLS and CDR2 YYNGEE. The V gene lost 0 bases and the J gene lost 8 bases, with 24 bases spanning the gap. This CDR3 has 18 amino acids. In DNA, the CDR3 is TGTGCCAGCAGCGTAGCTGTACAACGGGACACCCAAAGGTATGAGCAGTTCTTC. Its translation: CASSVAVQRDTQRYEQFF. Full variable domain (outside the CDR3, taken from reference TRBV9 and TRBJ2-1): DSGVTQTPKHLITATGQRVTLRCSPRSGDLSVYWYQQSLDQGLQFLIQYYNGEERAKGNILERFSAQQFPDLHSELNLSSLELGDSALYFCASSVAVQRDTQRYEQFFGPGTRLTVL.

In its sample, this clonotype was seen many times. The rearrangement joins TRBV2 to TRBJ2-1, with D tentatively TRBD2 (5 bases). The CDR3 contains 11 residues. V was shortened by 7 bases and J by 7 bases, with 8 bases between the two germline ends. Germline CDR1 SNHLY, CDR2 FYNNEI. The CDR3 spells CASTRGNEQFF. The CDR3 coding sequence is TGTGCCAGCACCCGAGGGAATGAGCAGTTCTTC.

The table lists this clonotype with many counts. The chain links TRBV11-2 to TRBJ1-6; D might be TRBD1 (6 bases). Trimming took 6 bases from V and 6 from J, leaving 15 bases between them. Germline values: CDR1 SGHAT, CDR2 FQNNGV. The CDR3 loop spans 15 amino acids. The CDR3 region is CASSPTLGGNSPLHF. CDR3 in DNA: TGTGCCAGCAGTCCTACCCTAGGGGGTAATTCACCCCTCCACTTT. The whole variable domain, filled in from reference TRBV11-2 and TRBJ1-6, reads EAGVAQSPRYKIIEKRQSVAFWCNPISGHATLYWYQQILGQGPKLLIQFQNNGVVDDSQLPKDRFSAERLKGVDSTLKIQPAKLEDSAVYLCASSPTLGGNSPLHFGNGTRLTVT.

This clonotype was found many times. This chain connects TRBV7-2 to TRBJ2-2; a possible D gene is TRBD1 (5 bases). The CDR3 loop spans 16 amino acids. The V and J ends lost 1 base and 6 bases respectively, with 15 bases between them. Germline CDR1 and CDR2: SGHTA and FQGNSA. The DNA of the CDR3 is TGTGCCAGCAGCTTAGAAGCTTGGGGCGCTTCCGGGGAGCTGTTTTTT. Amino acids: CASSLEAWGASGELFF.

There are many counts of this clonotype. This rearrangement joins TRBV28 to TRBJ2-2; D possibly corresponds to TRBD1 (5 bases). The CDR3 is 16 residues long. The germline V gene encodes CDR1 MDHEN and CDR2 SYDVKM. V lost 2 bases and J lost 1, with 11 bases in between. The CDR3 DNA sequence: TGTGCCAGCAGTTTAACTATTGGACAGAACACCGGGGAGCTGTTTTTT. This encodes CASSLTIGQNTGELFF.

This clonotype came up many times. The chain carries TRBV27 and TRBJ1-1; 10 bases line up with TRBD1. Trimming removed 5 bases from V and 7 bases from J; junction bases left unmatched: 16. Germline values: CDR1 MNHEY, CDR2 SMNVEV (reference sequence). This CDR3 region has 17 residues. The CDR3 here is CASSAGTGVLVVGEAFF. The CDR3 DNA is TGTGCCAGCAGTGCCGGGACAGGGGTATTGGTTGTTGGTGAAGCTTTCTTT.

Ten or more counts support this clonotype. The rearrangement joins TRBV7-8 to TRBJ2-3, with 11 bases lining up with TRBD1. CDR3 size: 18 residues. The V gene's germline CDR1 is SGHVS and CDR2 FQNEAQ. V was pared by 4 bases and J by 5 bases, with 14 bases of the junction left unmatched. The CDR3 nucleotides are TGTGCCAGCAGCTCGCCTTACTGGGGACAGGGGGTTTTAGATACGCAGTATTTT. This sequence encodes CASSSPYWGQGVLDTQYF.

This clonotype was seen repeatedly, ten times or more. DNA for the CDR3: TGTGCCAGCAGTTACTCTAGGACGGTCCGGAGCACCGGGGAGCTGTTTTTT. Its protein product is CASSYSRTVRSTGELFF. The chain couples TRBV6-5 to TRBJ2-2; D not certain. Trimming removed 0 bases at V and 4 bases at J, with 15 bases between. The CDR3 runs to 17 residues. Germline CDR1 is MNHEY and CDR2 is SVGAGI.

This clonotype was recorded many times. The chain uses TRBV6-1 and TRBJ2-5; 9 bases align to TRBD1. V lost 7 bases, J lost 5 bases, and 14 bases stayed unmatched. Germline loops: CDR1 MNHNS, CDR2 SASEGT. There are 16 residues in the CDR3. The CDR3 coding sequence is TGTGCCAGCAATTCCCAGGGGACAGGGCTTGGGGAGACCCAGTACTTC. It is translated as CASNSQGTGLGETQYF.

This clonotype was seen many times. The V call is TRBV18, the J call TRBJ2-3; no clear D. The CDR3 spans 11 residues. Germline assignment: CDR1 KGHSH and CDR2 LQKENI. Trimming removed 3 bases from V and 5 bases from J, with 3 bases in between. CDR3 sequence (DNA): TGTGCCAGCTCACCTGGAGATACGCAGTATTTT. It translates to CASSPGDTQYF. Complete variable domain (other parts from reference TRBV18 and TRBJ2-3): NAGVMQNPRHLVRRRGQEARLRCSPMKGHSHVYWYRQLPEEGLKFMVYLQKENIIDESGMPKERFSAEFPKEGPSILRIQQVVRGDSAAYFCASSPGDTQYFGPGTRLTVL.

The chain combines TRBV4-1 with TRBJ1-5; possible D gene TRBD1, 5 bases. The CDR3 totals 17 residues. V lost 0 bases to trimming and J lost 4 bases, with 16 bases between them. The germline V gene has CDR1 MGHRA and CDR2 YSYEKL. The CDR3 nucleotides are TGCGCCAGCAGCCAAGATCTACGGCAGGGAGCAAATCAGCCCCAGCATTTT. Protein product: CASSQDLRQGANQPQHF.